This entry features one TCR beta chain sequence. The sample is drawn from a study of graft-versus-host responses after intestinal transplantation. Study results and limitations: Allografts of patients with graft-donor T cell macrochimerism showed high graft-versus-host to host-versus-graft clone ratios. GvH clones detected in recipient marrow included some appearing first in ileum or blood.

Irradiated, violet-dye-labeled stimulators (roughly 200,000) were plated alongside roughly 200,000 CFSE-labeled responders. Once the reaction had ended, proliferating CFSE-low CD3+CD4+ and CD3+CD8+ responders were sorted. Sequencing was performed with immunoSEQ multiplex PCR; in TCRdb, only in-frame clones are kept and a portion is missing. The sample consists of 20,000 to 25,000 clones, roughly two fifths of them appearing once. This specimen was alloreactive CD8+ T cells from a mixed lymphocyte reaction culture, taken before transplantation. Specified subset: CFSE-low proliferating T cells sorted from roughly six-day pre-transplant mixed lymphocyte reaction (GvH or HvG direction). The sequence was obtained from a human patient who was an organ donor for intestinal transplantation.

The CDR3 loop is CASSRFGHTSGSTDTQYF. Here the CDR3 DNA reads TGTGCCAGCAGCCGGTTTGGACATACTAGCGGGAGCACAGATACGCAGTATTTT. The chain employs TRBV5-4 and TRBJ2-3; 9 bases fit TRBD2. From germline, CDR1 is SGHNT and CDR2 YYREEE (reference sequence). This CDR3 is built from 18 residues. The V and J ends lost 4 bases and 0 bases, in that order; junction bases with no gene match: 12.